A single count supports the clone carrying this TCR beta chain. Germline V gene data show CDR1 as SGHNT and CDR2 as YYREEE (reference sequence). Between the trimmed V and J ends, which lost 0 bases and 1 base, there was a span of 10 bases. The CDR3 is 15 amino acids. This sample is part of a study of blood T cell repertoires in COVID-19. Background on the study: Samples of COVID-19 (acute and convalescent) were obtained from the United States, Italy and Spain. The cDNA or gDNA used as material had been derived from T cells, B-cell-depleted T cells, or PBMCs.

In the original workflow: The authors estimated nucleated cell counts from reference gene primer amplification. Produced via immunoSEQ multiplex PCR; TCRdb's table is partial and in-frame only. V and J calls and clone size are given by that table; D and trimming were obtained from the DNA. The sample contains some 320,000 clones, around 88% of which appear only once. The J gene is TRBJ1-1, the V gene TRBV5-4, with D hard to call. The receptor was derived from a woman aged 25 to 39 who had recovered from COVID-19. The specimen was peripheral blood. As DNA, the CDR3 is TGTGCCAGCAGCTTGGGGGTCAGACAGAACACTGAAGCTTTCTTT. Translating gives CASSLGVRQNTEAFF.